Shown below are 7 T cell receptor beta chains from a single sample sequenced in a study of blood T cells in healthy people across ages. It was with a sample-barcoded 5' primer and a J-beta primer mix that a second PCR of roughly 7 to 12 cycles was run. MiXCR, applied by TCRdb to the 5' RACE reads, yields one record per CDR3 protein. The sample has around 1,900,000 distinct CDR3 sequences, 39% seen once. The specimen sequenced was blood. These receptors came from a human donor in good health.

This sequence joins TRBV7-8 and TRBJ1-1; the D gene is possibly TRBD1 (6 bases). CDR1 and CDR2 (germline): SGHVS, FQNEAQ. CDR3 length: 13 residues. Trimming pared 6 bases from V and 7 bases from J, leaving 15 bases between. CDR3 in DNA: TGTGCCAGCAGTGTACAGGGAACTTTTGAAGCTTTCTTT. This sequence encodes CASSVQGTFEAFF.

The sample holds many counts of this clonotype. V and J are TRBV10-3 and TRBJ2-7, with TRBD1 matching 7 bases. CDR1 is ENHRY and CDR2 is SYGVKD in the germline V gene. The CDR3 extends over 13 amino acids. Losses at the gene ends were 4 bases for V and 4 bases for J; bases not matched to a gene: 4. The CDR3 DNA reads TGTGCCATCAGTGCCGGGACAGCTTACGAGCAGTACTTC. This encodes CAISAGTAYEQYF.

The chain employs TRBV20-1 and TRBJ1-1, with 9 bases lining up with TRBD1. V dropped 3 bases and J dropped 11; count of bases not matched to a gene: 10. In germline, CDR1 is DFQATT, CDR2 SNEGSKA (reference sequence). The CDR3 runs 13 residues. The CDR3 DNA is TGCAGTGCTAGTCCCGGGACAGGGTTTCGCGCTTTCTTT. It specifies CSASPGTGFRAFF.

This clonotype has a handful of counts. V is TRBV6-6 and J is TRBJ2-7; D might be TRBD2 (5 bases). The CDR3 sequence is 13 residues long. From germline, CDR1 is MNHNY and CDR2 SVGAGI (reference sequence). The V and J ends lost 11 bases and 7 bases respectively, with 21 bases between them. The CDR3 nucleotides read TGTGCCGGCGGGCAGGTGTTATGGTGGGAGCAGTACTTC. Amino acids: CAGGQVLWWEQYF.

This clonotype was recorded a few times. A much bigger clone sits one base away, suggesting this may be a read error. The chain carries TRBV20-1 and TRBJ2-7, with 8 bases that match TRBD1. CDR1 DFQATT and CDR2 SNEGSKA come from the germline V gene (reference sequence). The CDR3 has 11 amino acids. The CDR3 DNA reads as TGCAGGGCTGGCGACAGGGGAGGGCAGTACTTC. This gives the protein CRAGDRGGQYF.

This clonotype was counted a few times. The CDR3: CASSGTYIQYF. The DNA of the CDR3 is TGTGCCAGCAGCGGGACGTACATTCAGTACTTC. The chain is built from TRBV7-2 and TRBJ2-4, with D perhaps assigned TRBD1 or TRBD2 (5 bases each). Per the germline V gene, CDR1 is SGHTA and CDR2 is FQGNSA. The V and J ends lost 5 bases and 8 bases respectively, with 7 bases between them. The length of the CDR3 is 11 residues.

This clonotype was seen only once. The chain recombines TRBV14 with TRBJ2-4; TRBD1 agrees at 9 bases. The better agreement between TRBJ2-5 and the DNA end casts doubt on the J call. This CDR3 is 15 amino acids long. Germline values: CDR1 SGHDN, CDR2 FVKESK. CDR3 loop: CASSDRDREGETQYF. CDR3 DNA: TGTGCCAGCAGCGATCGGGACAGGGAAGGAGAGACCCAGTACTTC.